These T cell receptor beta chains were read from a single sample in a study of blood T cell repertoires in COVID-19. Sequencing used immunoSEQ multiplex PCR; TCRdb keeps in-frame clones, though not all of them. The table shows tens of thousands of clones, with approximately 83% occurring only once. The sequencing input was peripheral blood. Every receptor here comes from a woman aged 55-69 years with acute or convalescent COVID-19. Each CDR3 is given with its conserved first and last residue. Each record gives: D gene, V gene, clone size, J gene, CDR3 DNA, CDR3 protein. D genes are given only for firm matches. Clone sizes are given selectively: once, few, many, or a class where the clone is expanded.

>TRBD1|TRBV10-3|.|TRBJ2-7
TGTGCCATCAGTGATATGGGGACAGGGGGCAGCGAGCAGTACTTC
CAISDMGTGGSEQYF
>.|TRBV2|.|TRBJ1-6
TGTGCCAGCAGCAACCAGGGATTGGGGAATTCACCCCTCCACTTT
CASSNQGLGNSPLHF
>TRBD1|TRBV6-5|.|TRBJ1-1
TGTGCCAGCCGATTCCACAGGGGGGATCGTACTGAAGCTTTCTTT
CASRFHRGDRTEAFF
>.|TRBV13|.|TRBJ2-2
TGTGCCAGCAGCCAGGAACGGGGGAGGGGGTTACGGACCGGGGAGCTGTTTTTT
CASSQERGRGLRTGELFF
>TRBD2|TRBV27|.|TRBJ2-7
TGTGCCAGCAGTTCCCGGACTAGCGGAAATTACGAGCAGTACTTC
CASSSRTSGNYEQYF
>.|TRBV12-3/TRBV12-4|.|TRBJ1-2
TGTGCCAGCAGTTTAAAACAGGGATCCGGCTACACCTTC
CASSLKQGSGYTF
>TRBD1|TRBV7-6|.|TRBJ1-3
TGTGCCAGCAGCTCCCGACAGGGATTAGCTGGAAACACCATATATTTT
CASSSRQGLAGNTIYF
>.|TRBV19|.|TRBJ2-7
TGTGCCAGTAGTATCGCGGACACAACCTACGAGCAGTACTTC
CASSIADTTYEQYF
>.|TRBV28|.|TRBJ1-2
TGTGCCAGCAGTGTTTTGAGTAAGGGACAAGACTATGGCTACACCTTC
CASSVLSKGQDYGYTF
>.|TRBV24-1|.|TRBJ2-6
TGTGCCACCAGTGGTTTGAGAGCCGGGGCCAACGTCCTGACTTTC
CATSGLRAGANVLTF
>.|TRBV28|.|TRBJ1-5
TGTGCCAGCAGTCGGCAGGTCAATCAGCCCCAGCATTTT
CASSRQVNQPQHF
>TRBD2|TRBV7-3|.|TRBJ2-3
TGTGCCAGCAGCTTAGGGACTAGCGGGAGCACAGATACGCAGTATTTT
CASSLGTSGSTDTQYF
>TRBD1|TRBV24-1|.|TRBJ1-1
TGTGCCACCAGTGAGACAGGGTCGTCCACTGAAGCTTTCTTT
CATSETGSSTEAFF
>TRBD1|TRBV24-1|.|TRBJ2-2
TGTGCCACCAGTGATGTTCGGACAGGTGGGACCGGGGAGCTGTTTTTT
CATSDVRTGGTGELFF
>.|TRBV12-3/TRBV12-4|once|TRBJ1-6
TGTGCCAGCAGTTCGACCGCGGAACCCCTCCACTTT
CASSSTAEPLHF
>.|TRBV18|.|TRBJ1-2
TGTGCCAGCTCACCAGGACAGCTGCATTACTATGGCTACACCTTC
CASSPGQLHYYGYTF
>TRBD2|TRBV7-6|.|TRBJ2-1
TGTGCCAGCAGCTTAGGAGTTGCGGGGGGGCACAATGAGCAGTTCTTC
CASSLGVAGGHNEQFF
>TRBD2|TRBV11-2|.|TRBJ2-2
TGTGCCAGCAGCTTTATAGCGGGAGGGGGAACCGGGGAGCTGTTTTTT
CASSFIAGGGTGELFF
>.|TRBV7-3|once|TRBJ2-7
TGTGCCAGCAGCTTATTCAGGGGTAAGTCCTACGAGCAGTACTTC
CASSLFRGKSYEQYF
>.|TRBV28|.|TRBJ1-6
TGTGCCAGTTACAGGGTGGGAGCTTCACCCCTCCACTTT
CASYRVGASPLHF
>.|TRBV18|.|TRBJ1-5
TGTGCCAGCTCAGCGGGCCGTCCTCAGCCCCAGCATTTT
CASSAGRPQPQHF
>.|TRBV7-2|.|TRBJ2-7
TGTGCCAGCAGCTTAGGTCCTAGTGGGGAGCAGTACTTC
CASSLGPSGEQYF
>.|TRBV6-5|.|TRBJ1-1
TGTGCCAGCAGTTACTTCGGGAGTGAAGCTTTCTTT
CASSYFGSEAFF
>.|TRBV6-5|.|TRBJ2-2
TGTGCCAGCAGTTACAGGCCGGCAGGGCCGACCGGGGAGCTGTTTTTT
CASSYRPAGPTGELFF
>.|TRBV7-9|.|TRBJ1-1
TGTGCCACCGAGGACAGTTTGAACACTGAAGCTTTCTTT
CATEDSLNTEAFF
>TRBD1|TRBV7-2|.|TRBJ1-5
TGTGCCAGCAGCTGGACAGGGAACAATCAGCCCCAGCATTTT
CASSWTGNNQPQHF
>.|TRBV6-2/TRBV6-3|.|TRBJ2-2
TGTGCCAGCAGCCAACTCACCGGGGAGCTGTTTTTT
CASSQLTGELFF
>.|TRBV10-1|.|TRBJ2-2
TGCGCCAGCAGTGAAACCGGGAAGGGCACCGGGGAGCTGTTTTTT
CASSETGKGTGELFF
>.|TRBV9|.|TRBJ2-5
TGTGCCAGCAGCGTCCAGGAACAACATGTGGAGACCCAGTACTTC
CASSVQEQHVETQYF
>TRBD2|TRBV7-2|.|TRBJ2-1
TGTGCCAGCAGCTTAGCGCCTAGCGGGAGGGTACGAAGATACAATGAGCAGTTCTTC
CASSLAPSGRVRRYNEQFF
>.|TRBV4-1|.|TRBJ2-1
TGCGCCAGCAGGGAGAGCTCCTACAATGAGCAGTTCTTC
CASRESSYNEQFF
>.|TRBV2|.|TRBJ2-1
TGTGCCAGCAGTGAATGGCGGATGTACAATGAGCAGTTCTTC
CASSEWRMYNEQFF
>TRBD2|TRBV7-2|.|TRBJ2-1
TGTGCCAGCAGCGGAGAGGCTAGCGGGGGTTTTGAGCAGTTCTTC
CASSGEASGGFEQFF
>TRBD2|TRBV30|few|TRBJ2-7
TGTGCCGGGCAGGGAGGGGTATGGCCCAGTGGGGCCTACGAGCAGTACTTC
CAGQGGVWPSGAYEQYF
>TRBD2|TRBV7-9|.|TRBJ2-7
TGTGCCAGCAGCTTACGGACTAGCGGGAGGGAAGAGCAGTACTTC
CASSLRTSGREEQYF
>.|TRBV29-1|.|TRBJ1-1
TGCAGCGTTGCCCGGTCTACCCCTCGGAACACTGAAGCTTTCTTT
CSVARSTPRNTEAFF
>.|TRBV19|.|TRBJ1-5
TGTGCCAGTACCCCGGGATGGCAGGCAGCTCCCCCTAATCAGCCCCAGCATTTT
CASTPGWQAAPPNQPQHF
>.|TRBV21-1|.|TRBJ2-1
TGTGCCAGCACCGTACGGGAGGCCGCCCACAATGAGCAGTTCTTC
CASTVREAAHNEQFF
>.|TRBV15|few|TRBJ1-5
TGTGCCACCAGCAGGGGACAAAGTAGCAATCAGCCCCAGCATTTT
CATSRGQSSNQPQHF
>TRBD1|TRBV24-1|.|TRBJ2-1
TGTGCCACCAGTGATTTTAGGGGCCCGGGACAGGGGGGCACGGGGGGCAATGAGCAGTTCTTC
CATSDFRGPGQGGTGGNEQFF
>.|TRBV14|once|TRBJ1-2
TGTGCCAGCAGCCAAGACGAGGGGGTCTATGGCTACACCTTC
CASSQDEGVYGYTF
>.|TRBV9|.|TRBJ2-5
TGTGCCAGCAGCGGGGGGCCGGAAGAGACCCAGTACTTC
CASSGGPEETQYF
>.|TRBV11-1|.|TRBJ2-7
TGTGCCAGCAGCTTAGAAGGGAGATACGAGCAGTACTTC
CASSLEGRYEQYF